This T cell receptor (beta chain) was found in a study of blood T cells in healthy people across ages. V was clipped by 0 bases and J by 5 bases, with 13 bases between them. Germline V gene data show CDR1 as SGHTA and CDR2 as FQGNSA. CDR3 size: 15 residues. PCR was performed a second time for 7 to 11 cycles using a sample-barcoded 5' primer and a J-beta primer mix. In TCRdb, the 5' RACE reads were re-called with MiXCR into one record per CDR3 protein. The sample yields roughly 1,800,000 distinct CDR3 sequences, roughly 52% seen once. The J gene is TRBJ2-5, the V gene TRBV7-2, with D possibly being TRBD1 or TRBD2 (6 bases each). Sequenced: blood. This clonotype originated in a woman aged 40 to 50 in good health. The CDR3 DNA follows: TGTGCCAGCAGCTTAGCGAGGGGGGAGGTTGAGACCCAGTACTTC. This encodes CASSLARGEVETQYF.